The clone carrying this T cell receptor beta chain appeared many times. This sample was included in a study of Graves' ophthalmopathy and Graves' hyperthyroidism. RNA transcripts were the source from which TCR beta CDR3 regions were amplified. First-round RT-PCR employed HTBI primers, with a second-round multiplex PCR after it. One entry per CDR3 protein results from TCRdb running MiXCR on the multiplex PCR reads. Of 350,000 to 400,000 distinct CDR3 sequences detected, around 18% appear once; the ten largest clones hold about 1.6%. Ophthalmopathic donors had moderate-to-severe activity, CAS ≥3 and NOSPECS ≥4, with disease that had lasted under 3 months. The germline V gene has CDR1 ENHRY and CDR2 SYGVKD. V was pared by 6 bases and J by 5 bases, with 22 bases between. CDR3 length: 16 residues.

The specimen sequenced was peripheral blood. This receptor was identified in a woman aged 18-29 years with Graves' ophthalmopathy. V gene TRBV10-3 combines with J gene TRBJ2-5; D is possibly TRBD1 (6 bases). The CDR3 DNA reads as TGTGCCATCAGCTACGATGTTGGGGGCCCGGCGGAGACCCAGTACTTC. It codes for CAISYDVGGPAETQYF.